What follows describes a single TCR beta chain. The antigen is undetermined. The sample belongs to a study of blood T cells in healthy people across ages. CDR1 is SQVTM and CDR2 is ANQGSEA in the germline V gene. The CDR3 sequence is 16 residues long. With 1 base removed from V and 5 bases from J, the gap between germline ends came to 18 bases. Next came a second PCR, run for about 6 to 12 cycles, which used a sample-barcoded 5' primer along with a J-beta primer mix. Sequencing yielded, for each sample, at least 3 million paired-end reads carrying CDR3. MiXCR, applied by TCRdb to the 5' RACE reads, yields one record per CDR3 protein. The table includes 790,000 or so distinct CDR3 sequences, more than 35% detected once. Donors were healthy Caucasian individuals from Russia aged roughly 6 to 100. Each sample gave at least 6 million isolated PBMCs. Points from the study as a whole: Older age coincided with a roughly linear decline in TCR beta diversity per million T cells.

This clonotype originated in a man at least 80 years old in good health. The genes are TRBV29-1 and TRBJ2-1; tentative D call: TRBD1 (5 bases). Source material: blood. CDR3 coding DNA: TGCAGCGTTGAAGCCCAGGGTTCTGGGGTACACAATGAGCAGTTCTTC. As protein: CSVEAQGSGVHNEQFF.